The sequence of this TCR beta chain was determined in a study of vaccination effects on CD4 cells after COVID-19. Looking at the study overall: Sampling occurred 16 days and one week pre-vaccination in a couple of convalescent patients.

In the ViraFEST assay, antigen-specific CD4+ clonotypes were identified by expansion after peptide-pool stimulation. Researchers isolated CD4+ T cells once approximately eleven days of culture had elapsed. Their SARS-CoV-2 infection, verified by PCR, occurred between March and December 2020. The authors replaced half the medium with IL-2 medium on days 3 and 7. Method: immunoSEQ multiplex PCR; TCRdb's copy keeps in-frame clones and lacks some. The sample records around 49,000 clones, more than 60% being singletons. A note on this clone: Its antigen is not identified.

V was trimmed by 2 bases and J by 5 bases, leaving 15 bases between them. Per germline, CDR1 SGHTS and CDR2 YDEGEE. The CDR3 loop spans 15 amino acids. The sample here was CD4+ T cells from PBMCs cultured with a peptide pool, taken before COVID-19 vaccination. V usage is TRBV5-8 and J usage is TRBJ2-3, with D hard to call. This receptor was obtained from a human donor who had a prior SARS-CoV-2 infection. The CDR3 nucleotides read TGTGCCAGCAGCTTAAGGGCAGTAGTTGTAGATACGCAGTATTTT. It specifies CASSLRAVVVDTQYF.